This T cell receptor beta chain derives from a study of T-cell reconstitution after alpha-beta-depleted transplantation in children. Germline V gene lookup returns CDR1 DFQATT and CDR2 SNEGSKA (reference sequence). CDR3 length: 13 residues. Researchers prepared the TCRbeta library using unique molecular identifiers, the study reports. TCRdb itself ran the PCR reads through MiXCR, one entry per CDR3 protein. The sample holds approximately 240,000 distinct CDR3 sequences; roughly 9% are singletons and the top ten take 5.5% to 8%. The material sequenced was PBMCs from the stem cell graft donor, taken from the stem cell graft. This TCR came from a human donor who donated a stem cell graft to a child with acute lymphoblastic leukemia. The chain uses TRBV20-1 and TRBJ2-6; D is ambiguous. The CDR3 DNA follows: TGCAGCGCCCTTTACTCTGGGGCCAACGTCCTGACTTTC. This sequence encodes CSALYSGANVLTF.